What follows is one T cell receptor beta chain and its context. What it binds is unknown. Compared with germline, one end of the junction differs, possibly owing to a read error. Vbeta (60) and Jbeta (13) primers were used in the PCR. Assay used: immunoSEQ multiplex PCR; TCRdb lists only in-frame clones, some missing. The repertoire consists of under 200,000 clones, with about 82% occurring once and the leading ten covering about 0.69%. This entry comes from a study of cytomegalovirus exposure and HLA in healthy donors. General study findings and limits: Equally common other TCR beta chains were less clonally expanded than HLA-associated ones, a later analysis found. Accurate prediction of HLA-A and HLA-B alleles (for most subjects) was reportedly achieved from TCR beta sequences. Serostatus for CMV was the only available immune exposure information.

Germline assignment: CDR1 MNHEY and CDR2 SVGAGI. This CDR3 spans 12 amino acids. The source material was PBMCs. The chain employs TRBV6-5 and TRBJ2-3; TRBD2 is a possible D gene (6 bases). This TCR derives from a female donor in good health and CMV-seronegative. The CDR3 DNA follows: TGTGCCAGCATGGGGACTGCAGGAAGTAGGCATTTT. Its protein is CASMGTAGSRHF.